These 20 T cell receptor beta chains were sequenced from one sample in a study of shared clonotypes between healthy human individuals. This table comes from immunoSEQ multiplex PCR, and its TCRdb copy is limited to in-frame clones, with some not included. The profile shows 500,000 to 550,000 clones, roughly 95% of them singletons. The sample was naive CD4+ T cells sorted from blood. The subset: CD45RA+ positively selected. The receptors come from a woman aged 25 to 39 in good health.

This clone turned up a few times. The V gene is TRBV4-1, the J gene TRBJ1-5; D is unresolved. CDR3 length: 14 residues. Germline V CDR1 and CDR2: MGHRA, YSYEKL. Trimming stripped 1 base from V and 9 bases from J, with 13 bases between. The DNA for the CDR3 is TGCGCCAGCAGCCAAGTTCTAGAGAGCTGGCCCCAGCATTTT. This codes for CASSQVLESWPQHF.

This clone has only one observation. CDR3 amino acids: CASSLTQNNQPQHF. CDR3 coding DNA: TGTGCCAGCAGCTTAACCCAGAATAATCAGCCCCAGCATTTT. The J gene is TRBJ1-5, the V gene TRBV7-2; no firm D call. V lost 2 bases and J 4 bases, leaving 9 bases between the germline ends. CDR1 and CDR2 (germline): SGHTA, FQGNSA. The CDR3 spans 14 residues. Filled out from reference TRBV7-2 and TRBJ1-5, the complete variable domain reads GAGVSQSPSNKVTEKGKDVELRCDPISGHTALYWYRQSLGQGLEFLIYFQGNSAPDKSGLPSDRFSAERTGGSVSTLTIQRTQQEDSAVYLCASSLTQNNQPQHFGDGTRLSIL.

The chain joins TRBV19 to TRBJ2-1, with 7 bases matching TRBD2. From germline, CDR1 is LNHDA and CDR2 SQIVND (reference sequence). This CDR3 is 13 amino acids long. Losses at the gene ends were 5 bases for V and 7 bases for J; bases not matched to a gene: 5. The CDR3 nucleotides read TGTGCCAGTAGTTTAGCGGGTTGGAATGAGCAGTTCTTC. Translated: CASSLAGWNEQFF.

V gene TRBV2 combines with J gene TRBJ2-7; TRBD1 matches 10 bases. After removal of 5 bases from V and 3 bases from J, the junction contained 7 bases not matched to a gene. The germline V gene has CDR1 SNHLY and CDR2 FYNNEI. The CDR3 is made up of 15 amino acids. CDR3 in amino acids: CASSRNRDRGYEQYF. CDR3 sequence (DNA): TGTGCCAGCAGTAGAAACCGGGACAGGGGCTACGAGCAGTACTTC.

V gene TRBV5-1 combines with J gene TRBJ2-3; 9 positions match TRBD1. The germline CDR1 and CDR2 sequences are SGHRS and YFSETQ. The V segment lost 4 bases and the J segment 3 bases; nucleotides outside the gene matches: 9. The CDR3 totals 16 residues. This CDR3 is CASSVDRGTGTDTQYF. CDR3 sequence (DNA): TGCGCCAGCAGCGTGGACAGGGGAACCGGAACAGATACGCAGTATTTT.

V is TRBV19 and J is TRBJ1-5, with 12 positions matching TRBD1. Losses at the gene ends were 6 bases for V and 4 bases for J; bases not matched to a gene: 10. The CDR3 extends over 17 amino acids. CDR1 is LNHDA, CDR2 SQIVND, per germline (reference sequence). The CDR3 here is CASRVGTGGAGNQPQHF. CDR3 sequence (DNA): TGTGCCAGTAGGGTGGGGACAGGGGGCGCGGGAAATCAGCCCCAGCATTTT.

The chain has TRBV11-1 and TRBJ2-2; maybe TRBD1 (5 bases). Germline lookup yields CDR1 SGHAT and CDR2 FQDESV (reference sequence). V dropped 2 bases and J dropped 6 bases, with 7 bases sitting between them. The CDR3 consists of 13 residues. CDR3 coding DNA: TGTGCCAGCAGCTTACAGGGTGCCGGGGAGCTGTTTTTT. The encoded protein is CASSLQGAGELFF.

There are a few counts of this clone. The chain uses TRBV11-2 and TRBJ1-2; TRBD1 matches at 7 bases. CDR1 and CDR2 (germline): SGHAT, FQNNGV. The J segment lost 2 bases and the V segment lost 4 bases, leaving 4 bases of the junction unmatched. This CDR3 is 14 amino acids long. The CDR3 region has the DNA TGTGCCAGCAGCTCACAGGGGAACAACTATGGCTACACCTTC. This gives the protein CASSSQGNNYGYTF.

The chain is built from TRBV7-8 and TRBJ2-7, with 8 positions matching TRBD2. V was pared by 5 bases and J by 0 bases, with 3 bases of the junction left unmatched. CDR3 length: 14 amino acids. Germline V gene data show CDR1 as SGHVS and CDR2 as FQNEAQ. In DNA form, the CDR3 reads TGTGCCAGCAGCGGCGGGGGGAGCTCCTACGAGCAGTACTTC. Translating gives CASSGGGSSYEQYF.

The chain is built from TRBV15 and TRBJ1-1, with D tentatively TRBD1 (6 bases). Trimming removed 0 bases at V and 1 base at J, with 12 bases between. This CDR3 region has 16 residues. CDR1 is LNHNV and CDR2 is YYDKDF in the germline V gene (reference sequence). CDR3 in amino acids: CATSREPQGTNTEAFF. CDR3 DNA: TGTGCCACCAGCAGAGAACCGCAGGGGACGAACACTGAAGCTTTCTTT. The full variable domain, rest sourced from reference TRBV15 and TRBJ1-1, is DAMVIQNPRYQVTQFGKPVTLSCSQTLNHNVMYWYQQKSSQAPKLLFHYYDKDFNNEADTPDNFQSRRPNTSFCFLDIRSPGLGDTAMYLCATSREPQGTNTEAFFGQGTRLTVV.

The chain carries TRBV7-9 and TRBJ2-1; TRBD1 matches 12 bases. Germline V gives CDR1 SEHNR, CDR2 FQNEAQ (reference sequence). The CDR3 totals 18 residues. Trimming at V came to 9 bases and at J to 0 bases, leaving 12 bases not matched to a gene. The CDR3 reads CASRGQGASGISYNEQFF. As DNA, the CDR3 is TGTGCCAGTAGGGGACAGGGGGCTAGCGGGATCTCCTACAATGAGCAGTTCTTC.

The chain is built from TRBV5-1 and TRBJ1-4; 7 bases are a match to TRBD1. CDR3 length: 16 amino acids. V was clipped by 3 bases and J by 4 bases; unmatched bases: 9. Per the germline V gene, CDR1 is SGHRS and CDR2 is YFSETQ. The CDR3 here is CASSSSNRGRNEKLFF. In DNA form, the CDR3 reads TGCGCCAGCAGCTCCTCCAACAGGGGTCGTAATGAAAAACTGTTTTTT. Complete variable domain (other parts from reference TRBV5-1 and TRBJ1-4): KAGVTQTPRYLIKTRGQQVTLSCSPISGHRSVSWYQQTPGQGLQFLFEYFSETQRNKGNFPGRFSGRQFSNSRSEMNVSTLELGDSALYLCASSSSNRGRNEKLFFGSGTQLSVL.

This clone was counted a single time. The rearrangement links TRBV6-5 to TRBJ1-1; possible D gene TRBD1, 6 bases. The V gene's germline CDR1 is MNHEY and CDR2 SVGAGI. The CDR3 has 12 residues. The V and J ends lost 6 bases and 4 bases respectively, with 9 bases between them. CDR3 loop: CASRKQGTEAFF. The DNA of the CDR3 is TGTGCCAGCAGAAAACAGGGCACTGAAGCTTTCTTT.

This CDR3 reads CASSSLTAGNTIYF. The DNA for the CDR3 is TGTGCCAGCAGTTCATTAACGGCTGGAAACACCATATATTTT. The chain carries TRBV28 and TRBJ1-3; D is unclear. The V gene's germline CDR1 is MDHEN and CDR2 SYDVKM. This CDR3 region has 14 residues. Trimming removed 4 bases from V and 2 bases from J, with 9 bases in between.

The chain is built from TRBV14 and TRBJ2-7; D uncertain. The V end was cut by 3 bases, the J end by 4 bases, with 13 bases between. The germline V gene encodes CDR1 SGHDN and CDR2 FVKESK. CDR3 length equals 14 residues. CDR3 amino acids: CASSHMSFGYEQYF. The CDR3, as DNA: TGTGCCAGCAGCCACATGTCCTTTGGATACGAGCAGTACTTC.

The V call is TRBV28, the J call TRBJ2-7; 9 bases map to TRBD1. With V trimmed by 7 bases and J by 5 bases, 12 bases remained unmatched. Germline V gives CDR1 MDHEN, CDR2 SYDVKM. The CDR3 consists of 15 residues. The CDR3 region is CASKYNRDRVHEQYF. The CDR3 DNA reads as TGTGCCAGCAAGTACAACCGGGACAGGGTCCACGAGCAGTACTTC.

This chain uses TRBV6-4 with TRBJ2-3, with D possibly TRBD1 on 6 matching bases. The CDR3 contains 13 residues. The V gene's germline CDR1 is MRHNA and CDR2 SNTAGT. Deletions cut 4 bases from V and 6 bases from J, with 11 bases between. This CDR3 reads CASSATRGDTQYF. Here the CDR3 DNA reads TGTGCCAGCAGTGCTACTAGGGGGGATACGCAGTATTTT.

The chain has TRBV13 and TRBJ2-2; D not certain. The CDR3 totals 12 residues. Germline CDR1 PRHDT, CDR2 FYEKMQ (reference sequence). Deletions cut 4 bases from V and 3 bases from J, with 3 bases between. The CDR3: CASSYYTGELFF. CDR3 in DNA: TGTGCCAGCAGCTACTACACCGGGGAGCTGTTTTTT.

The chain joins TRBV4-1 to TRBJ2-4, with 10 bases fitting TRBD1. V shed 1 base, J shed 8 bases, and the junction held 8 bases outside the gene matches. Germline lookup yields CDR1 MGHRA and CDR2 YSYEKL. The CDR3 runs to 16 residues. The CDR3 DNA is TGCGCCAGCAGCCAAGTACCGGGACAGGGGTTGGACATTCAGTACTTC. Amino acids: CASSQVPGQGLDIQYF.

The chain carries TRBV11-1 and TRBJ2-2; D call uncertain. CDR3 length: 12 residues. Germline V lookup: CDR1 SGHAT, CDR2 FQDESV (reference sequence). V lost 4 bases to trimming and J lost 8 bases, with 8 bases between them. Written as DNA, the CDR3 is TGTGCCAGCAGCTCCGTTGGGGGGGAGCTGTTTTTT. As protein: CASSSVGGELFF. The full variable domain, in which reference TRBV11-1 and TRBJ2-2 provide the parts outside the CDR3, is EAEVAQSPRYKITEKSQAVAFWCDPISGHATLYWYRQILGQGPELLVQFQDESVVDDSQLPKDRFSAERLKGVDSTLKIQPAELGDSAMYLCASSSVGGELFFGEGSRLTVL.